These T cell receptor beta chains were read from a single sample in a study of identical twins. TCRdb reanalysed the 5' RACE reads using MiXCR and keeps one entry per CDR3 protein. This table has some 440,000 distinct CDR3 sequences, about 24% appearing once. These data were also reused for a study on T cells expressing NK-cell markers.

The sample was CD4+ T cells sorted from blood. All receptors come from a woman under 30 in good health. Each CDR3 is given with its conserved first and last residue. Fields, in order: V gene, CDR3 protein.

TRBV9 CASSVWGAGGEETQYF
TRBV7-2 CASSPGSPARGTQYF
TRBV5-1 CASSTPPGERYEQYF
TRBV20-1 CSARRGVGDSYNEQFF
TRBV18 CASSPPGTSGRVTYNEQFF
TRBV29-1 CSVMTGYTEAFF
TRBV4-1 CASSQERGEKLFF
TRBV30 CAWSVLSKQFF
TRBV30 CAWGRAGGPSEQYF
TRBV4-1 CASSQDRETGGPYYGYTF
TRBV24-1 CATSDSGWQGSNEQFF
TRBV7-9 CASSATGINTEAFF
TRBV7-2 CASTIRGGLTEAFF
TRBV7-2 CASSYVGGGSYEQYF
TRBV10-3 CAISAGGGIYEQFF
TRBV7-3 CASSKTGPSGNTIYF
TRBV9 CASSIKGAGNTGELFF
TRBV12-3/TRBV12-4 CASTPQQETQYF
TRBV7-9 CASSLVFRETQYF
TRBV5-1 CASRPRTTDTQYF
TRBV10-1 CASSEDSYTEAFF
TRBV3-1 CASSPIAGIYGANVLTF
TRBV11-2 CASSRDGMSYEQYF
TRBV7-2 CASSLQGVTEKLFF
TRBV6-5 CASSPQGGKQYF
TRBV6-1 CASTYELTTTGELFF
TRBV5-1 CASSSVPENIQYF
TRBV29-1 CSVRQAETYNEQFF
TRBV7-2 CASSLGTGASEQYF
TRBV28 CASSSTGRGARETQYF
TRBV3-1 CASSQESAGLREQYF
TRBV5-1 CASHDRYNEQFF